Given below is one TCR beta chain in context. The antigen is not known. Germline values: CDR1 MNHEY, CDR2 SMNVEV (reference sequence). The CDR3 has 16 amino acids. The J segment lost 8 bases and the V segment lost 6 bases, leaving 15 bases of the junction unmatched. Splitting of each subset's genomic DNA was done evenly across several immunoSEQ plates. Measured with immunoSEQ multiplex PCR; TCRdb has only the in-frame clones, and not every one. This sample has around 1.9 million clones; 85% to 95% occur once, and the top ten carry around 1.7%. This specimen belongs to a study of shared clonotypes between healthy human individuals. The wider study: With ages of 18 to 49, the donors were a couple of women and a few men. Study-wide points: Non-shared clonotypes displayed generation probabilities falling below those of clonotypes present in all four donors. Clonotype sharing across several donors was observed for about 5.2% of naive CD4 clonotypes.

Naive-designated CD8 cells lacked CD45RO, were positively enriched for CCR7, and omitted terminally differentiated effector memory CD45RA+ cells. The rearrangement uses TRBV27 and TRBJ2-3; 9 positions match TRBD1. The sample taken for sequencing was naive CD8+ T cells from PBMCs. This TCR was sampled from a man between 18 and 29 years old in good health. Some clones in this sample may be carry-over from other donors' samples. CDR3 protein: CASSHLPGQGFGTQYF. The CDR3 coding sequence is TGTGCCAGCAGCCATCTACCGGGACAGGGATTTGGTACGCAGTATTTT.